Presented here are 31 T cell receptor beta chains from one specimen sequenced in a study of blood T cells in healthy people across ages. A second roughly 7 to 12 cycle PCR used barcoded and J-beta primers. MiXCR was run by TCRdb on the 5' RACE reads, yielding one entry per CDR3 protein. The sample has 1.5 million to 2 million distinct CDR3 sequences, roughly 28% seen once. The specimen was blood. Receptors originate from a woman in her 30s in good health.

This clonotype was seen only a few times. The chain recombines TRBV29-1 with TRBJ2-2; the match to TRBD1 covers 9 bases. This CDR3 contains 14 residues. CDR1 SQVTM and CDR2 ANQGSEA come from the germline V gene. J was trimmed by 6 bases and V by 5 bases; bases with no gene match: 7. CDR3 region: CSVSYRGLPGELFF. CDR3 coding DNA: TGCAGCGTTTCGTACAGGGGGCTTCCCGGGGAGCTGTTTTTT.

Worth noting for this clonotype: One end of the junction does not line up with germline, which may come from a read error. The genes are TRBV5-1 and TRBJ2-6; TRBD2 matches at 10 bases. Germline assignment: CDR1 SGHRS and CDR2 YFSETQ. This CDR3 spans 17 amino acids. CDR3 in amino acids: CTSSTRGLAAGANVLTF. For the CDR3, the DNA is TGCACCAGCAGCACACGAGGACTAGCGGCTGGGGCCAACGTCCTGACTTTC.

The table lists this clonotype with a few counts. V gene TRBV20-1 combines with J gene TRBJ1-4; unclear D gene. V lost 4 bases and J lost 8, with 8 bases in between. Germline V gene data show CDR1 as DFQATT and CDR2 as SNEGSKA (reference sequence). This CDR3 spans 11 amino acids. The CDR3 region has the DNA TGCAGTGCTATTGAAACGGAAAAACTGTTTTTT. Protein sequence: CSAIETEKLFF.

Comment on this clonotype: The junction departs from the called germline gene at one end, perhaps through a read error. V is TRBV18 and J is TRBJ2-3; D unresolved. The CDR3 is 14 residues long. Germline V gene sequence: CDR1 KGHSH, CDR2 LQKENI. The CDR3 is CASPPGYPTDTQYF. Here the CDR3 DNA reads TGTGCCAGCCCACCGGGCTACCCAACAGATACGCAGTATTTT.

The CDR3 DNA reads TGTGCTCCTAGGGGAGTCTACTATGGCTACACCTTC. This gives the protein CAPRGVYYGYTF. This chain joins TRBV2 and TRBJ1-2; maybe TRBD1 (5 bases). The CDR3 contains 12 residues. The germline gives CDR1 SNHLY, CDR2 FYNNEI.

This sequence joins TRBV12-3 or TRBV12-4 and TRBJ1-1, with 7 bases fitting TRBD1. J was trimmed by 11 bases and V by 3 bases; bases with no gene match: 9. The CDR3 sequence is 13 residues long. For the CDR3, the DNA is TGTGCCAGCAGTTTCGACAGGGACCAGAAGGCTTTCTTT. Its translation: CASSFDRDQKAFF.

This clonotype was counted between two and nine times. A read error may account for a junction end that differs from germline. V and J are TRBV6-1 and TRBJ2-6; TRBD1 matches at 8 bases. This CDR3 contains 20 residues. Germline V CDR1 and CDR2: MNHNS, SASEGT. Here the CDR3 reads CASSLLYAGGASSGANVRTF. In DNA form, the CDR3 reads TGTGCCAGCAGCCTTCTTTACGCAGGGGGCGCTAGCTCTGGGGCCAACGTCCGGACTTTC.

This clonotype has ten or more counts. This rearrangement joins TRBV20-1 to TRBJ2-1; 7 nucleotides align to TRBD2. This CDR3 spans 11 amino acids. Germline loops: CDR1 DFQATT, CDR2 SNEGSKA (reference sequence). With 1 base clipped from V and 15 bases from J, the junction kept 6 bases outside the gene matches. The CDR3 spells CSARGAGLPFF. CDR3 coding DNA: TGCAGTGCTAGAGGAGCGGGATTGCCGTTCTTC.

Note on this clonotype: Relative to the germline gene, one junction end is altered; a read error may explain this. This chain joins TRBV7-2 and TRBJ2-2; 10 bases align to TRBD2. The CDR3 sequence is 16 residues long. The germline V gene encodes CDR1 SGHTA and CDR2 FQGNSA. CDR3 sequence: CASSSPGLANIGELFF. CDR3 in DNA: TGTGCCAGCAGCTCACCGGGACTAGCGAACATCGGGGAGCTGTTTTTT.

V gene TRBV9 combines with J gene TRBJ2-1; 9 nucleotides line up with TRBD1. In germline, CDR1 is SGDLS, CDR2 YYNGEE. V lost 3 bases, J lost 5 bases, and 6 bases stayed unmatched. This CDR3 contains 15 residues. The CDR3 DNA reads TGTGCCAGCAGCGCGGGACAGGGTCTCGACAATGAGCAGTTCTTC. This encodes CASSAGQGLDNEQFF. Full variable domain (remainder filled in from reference TRBV9 and TRBJ2-1): DSGVTQTPKHLITATGQRVTLRCSPRSGDLSVYWYQQSLDQGLQFLIQYYNGEERAKGNILERFSAQQFPDLHSELNLSSLELGDSALYFCASSAGQGLDNEQFFGPGTRLTVL.

This CDR3 reads CASGLDIAKNIQYF. CDR3 DNA: TGTGCCAGCGGGCTAGACATAGCCAAAAACATTCAGTACTTC. The V call is TRBV2, the J call TRBJ2-4; D unresolved. V was cut by 8 bases and J by 0 bases, with 11 bases left in between. Germline V gene data show CDR1 as SNHLY and CDR2 as FYNNEI. The CDR3 is made up of 14 amino acids. Filled out from reference TRBV2 and TRBJ2-4, the complete variable domain reads EPEVTQTPSHQVTQMGQEVILRCVPISNHLYFYWYRQILGQKVEFLVSFYNNEISEKSEIFDDQFSVERPDGSNFTLKIRSTKLEDSAMYFCASGLDIAKNIQYFGAGTRLSVL.

The V gene is TRBV20-1, the J gene TRBJ1-1, with TRBD1 as a possible D gene (5 bases). V dropped 8 bases and J dropped 0 bases, with 13 bases sitting between them. The germline V gene has CDR1 DFQATT and CDR2 SNEGSKA (reference sequence). The length of the CDR3 is 13 residues. The CDR3 region is CSWRGGLNTEAFF. Here the CDR3 DNA reads TGCAGTTGGAGGGGAGGGTTGAACACTGAAGCTTTCTTT.

The chain is built from TRBV5-6 and TRBJ2-5; D possibly matches TRBD1 or TRBD2 (5 bases each). V lost 2 bases, J lost 5 bases, and 19 bases lay in between. Germline CDR1 reads SGHDT; CDR2 reads YYEEEE. There are 16 residues in the CDR3. The CDR3 coding sequence is TGTGCCAGCAGCTTAGAGCTGGGACGGCTAAGGGAGACCCAGTACTTC. It specifies CASSLELGRLRETQYF.

The V and J genes are TRBV28 and TRBJ1-2; D is perhaps TRBD1 (5 bases). V lost 2 bases, J lost 11 bases, and 12 bases lay in between. The CDR3 contains 12 residues. Germline values: CDR1 MDHEN, CDR2 SYDVKM. This CDR3 is CASSLRQSRYTF. CDR3 DNA: TGTGCCAGCAGTTTACGACAGTCTAGGTACACCTTC.

The rearrangement uses TRBV3-1 and TRBJ1-2; D is possibly TRBD1 (5 bases). Germline CDR1 and CDR2: LGHDT and YNNKEL (reference sequence). There are 15 residues in the CDR3. The V end was cut by 5 bases, the J end by 1 base, with 14 bases between. CDR3: CASSETGAYNYGYTF. CDR3 nucleotides: TGTGCCAGCAGCGAAACCGGGGCCTATAACTATGGCTACACCTTC.

This clonotype was picked up many times. The CDR3 protein is CSVEVGPGPYGYTF. The CDR3 coding sequence is TGCAGCGTTGAAGTAGGACCAGGGCCCTATGGCTACACCTTC. The chain combines TRBV29-1 with TRBJ1-2, with D possibly TRBD1 on 5 matching bases. Germline assignment: CDR1 SQVTM and CDR2 ANQGSEA. The V end lost 1 base, the J end lost 4 bases, and 13 bases lay between the germline ends. The length of the CDR3 is 14 residues.

This clonotype was detected only a few times. This chain links TRBV7-8 with TRBJ2-2, with D tentatively TRBD2 (5 bases). Looked up from germline, CDR1 is SGHVS and CDR2 is FQNEAQ. V was trimmed by 1 base and J by 6 bases, leaving 18 bases between them. The CDR3 has 17 amino acids. CDR3 protein: CASSLGIFLRVPGELFF. The CDR3 DNA sequence: TGTGCCAGCAGCTTAGGGATTTTTTTGAGGGTTCCCGGGGAGCTGTTTTTT.

Concerning this clonotype itself: The junction and the germline gene differ at one end; a read error may be behind it. The CDR3 bases are TGTACCAGTAGTATTGGGAGCGTTAACACCGGGGAGCTGTTTTTT. This translates into CTSSIGSVNTGELFF. The chain has TRBV19 and TRBJ2-2, with D possibly TRBD2 on 5 matching bases. Germline-derived CDR1 and CDR2 are LNHDA and SQIVND (reference sequence). The CDR3 spans 15 residues.

This chain uses TRBV7-2 with TRBJ1-2, with D possibly being TRBD1 (5 bases). In germline, CDR1 is SGHTA, CDR2 FQGNSA. Trimming took off 1 base at V and 7 bases at J, with 16 bases between the two ends. The CDR3 extends over 15 amino acids. The CDR3 loop reads CASSLEPGSVGGYTF. Here the CDR3 DNA reads TGTGCCAGCAGCTTAGAGCCAGGGTCGGTCGGTGGCTACACCTTC.

The chain uses TRBV28 and TRBJ2-4; D gene uncertain. V was cut by 6 bases and J by 1 base, with 10 bases left in between. Looked up from germline, CDR1 is MDHEN and CDR2 is SYDVKM. The CDR3 extends over 14 amino acids. The CDR3 spells CASSGRMAKNIQYF. The CDR3 nucleotides read TGTGCCAGCAGCGGGCGGATGGCCAAAAACATTCAGTACTTC.

The rearrangement uses TRBV7-2 and TRBJ2-5, with 7 bases fitting TRBD1. Looked up from germline, CDR1 is SGHTA and CDR2 is FQGNSA. V was pared by 4 bases and J by 4 bases, with 6 bases of the junction left unmatched. The CDR3 covers 14 residues. CDR3 nucleotides: TGTGCCAGCAGCTACGGGACAGCCCCAGAGACCCAGTACTTC. Translated, it gives CASSYGTAPETQYF.

The J gene is TRBJ2-2, the V gene TRBV24-1; 8 nucleotides align to TRBD2. Germline values: CDR1 KGHDR, CDR2 SFDVKD. CDR3 size: 19 residues. V lost 0 bases, J lost 1 base, and 9 bases stayed unmatched. The CDR3 protein is CATSDLKKSGGRNTGELFF. The CDR3 coding sequence is TGTGCCACCAGTGATTTGAAAAAGAGCGGGGGCAGGAACACCGGGGAGCTGTTTTTT.

This clonotype has a handful of counts. The chain combines TRBV6-5 with TRBJ2-3; TRBD2 aligns across 12 bases. With 3 bases clipped from V and 0 bases from J, the junction kept 13 bases outside the gene matches. The CDR3 is made up of 20 amino acids. Germline lookup yields CDR1 MNHEY and CDR2 SVGAGI. The CDR3 loop reads CASSYRPSGGAGFSTDTQYF. In DNA form, the CDR3 reads TGTGCCAGCAGTTATCGTCCTAGCGGGGGGGCGGGCTTTAGCACAGATACGCAGTATTTT.

This chain links TRBV11-2 with TRBJ2-1; no definite D call. The CDR3 consists of 14 residues. Germline CDR1 is SGHAT and CDR2 is FQNNGV. V lost 5 bases to trimming and J lost 3 bases, with 11 bases between them. CDR3 in DNA: TGTGCCAGCAGCCTCCGACACCTCTACAATGAGCAGTTCTTC. This translates into CASSLRHLYNEQFF. Drawing the rest from reference TRBV11-2 and TRBJ2-1, the complete variable domain is EAGVAQSPRYKIIEKRQSVAFWCNPISGHATLYWYQQILGQGPKLLIQFQNNGVVDDSQLPKDRFSAERLKGVDSTLKIQPAKLEDSAVYLCASSLRHLYNEQFFGPGTRLTVL.

The chain is built from TRBV20-1 and TRBJ1-1; possible D gene TRBD1, 5 bases. CDR3 size: 15 residues. Germline V CDR1 and CDR2: DFQATT, SNEGSKA (reference sequence). The germline V and J ends were trimmed by 1 base and 3 bases, with 15 bases remaining between them. The CDR3 DNA sequence: TGCAGTGCTAGAGCTAGCGAGTGGGGGGACACTGAAGCTTTCTTT. As protein: CSARASEWGDTEAFF.

The table lists this clonotype with a few counts. The chain is built from TRBV10-3 and TRBJ2-5; D remains unclear. The V end lost 2 bases, the J end lost 5 bases, and 6 bases lay between the germline ends. The germline CDR1 and CDR2 sequences are ENHRY and SYGVKD. The CDR3 covers 12 residues. The CDR3 DNA is TGTGCCATCAGTGAGGTCCGGGAGACCCAGTACTTC. Its protein is CAISEVRETQYF.

The chain has TRBV2 and TRBJ2-1; 16 positions match TRBD2. V lost 6 bases, J lost 5 bases, and 7 bases stayed unmatched. Germline V lookup: CDR1 SNHLY, CDR2 FYNNEI. The CDR3 spans 17 residues. The CDR3 nucleotides are TGTGCCAGCAGGTCCCCGGGACTAGCGGGAGGGGACAATGAGCAGTTCTTC. Its translation: CASRSPGLAGGDNEQFF.

The chain uses TRBV28 and TRBJ2-3; D is ambiguous. There are 16 residues in the CDR3. V lost 10 bases and J lost 2, with 22 bases in between. The germline V gene has CDR1 MDHEN and CDR2 SYDVKM. The CDR3 reads CATYPLGKADTDTQYF. CDR3 sequence (DNA): TGTGCCACATACCCGCTGGGTAAGGCCGACACAGATACGCAGTATTTT. The complete variable domain, with remaining parts taken from reference TRBV28 and TRBJ2-3, reads DVKVTQSSRYLVKRTGEKVFLECVQDMDHENMFWYRQDPGLGLRLIYFSYDVKMKEKGDIPEGYSVSREKKERFSLILESASTNQTSMYLCATYPLGKADTDTQYFGPGTRLTVL.

This clonotype has a handful of counts. The chain recombines TRBV4-3 with TRBJ2-2, with D unclear. This CDR3 comprises 16 residues. V was trimmed by 1 base and J by 6 bases, leaving 15 bases between them. From germline, CDR1 is LGHNA and CDR2 YSLEER. This CDR3 is CASSQGLDGVAGELFF. Here the CDR3 DNA reads TGCGCCAGCAGCCAAGGACTGGATGGGGTCGCCGGGGAGCTGTTTTTT.

This clonotype has only a few counts. This chain uses TRBV6-2 or TRBV6-3 with TRBJ2-5; 10 positions match TRBD2. V lost 6 bases, J lost 2 bases, and 9 bases stayed unmatched. The germline gives CDR1 MNHEY, CDR2 SVGEGT. This CDR3 is 16 amino acids long. The CDR3: CASSDNAGLAQETQYF. As DNA, the CDR3 is TGTGCCAGCAGCGATAACGCGGGACTAGCGCAAGAGACCCAGTACTTC.

The table lists this clonotype with a count of one. A junction end diverges from the germline sequence, so it may reflect a read error. This chain joins TRBV12-3 or TRBV12-4 and TRBJ2-3; weak D call: TRBD1 (5 bases). This CDR3 comprises 14 residues. CDR3 nucleotide sequence: TGTGCCAGCAGTTTGACAGTGACTCCAGATGCGCAGTATTTT. Its protein is CASSLTVTPDAQYF.